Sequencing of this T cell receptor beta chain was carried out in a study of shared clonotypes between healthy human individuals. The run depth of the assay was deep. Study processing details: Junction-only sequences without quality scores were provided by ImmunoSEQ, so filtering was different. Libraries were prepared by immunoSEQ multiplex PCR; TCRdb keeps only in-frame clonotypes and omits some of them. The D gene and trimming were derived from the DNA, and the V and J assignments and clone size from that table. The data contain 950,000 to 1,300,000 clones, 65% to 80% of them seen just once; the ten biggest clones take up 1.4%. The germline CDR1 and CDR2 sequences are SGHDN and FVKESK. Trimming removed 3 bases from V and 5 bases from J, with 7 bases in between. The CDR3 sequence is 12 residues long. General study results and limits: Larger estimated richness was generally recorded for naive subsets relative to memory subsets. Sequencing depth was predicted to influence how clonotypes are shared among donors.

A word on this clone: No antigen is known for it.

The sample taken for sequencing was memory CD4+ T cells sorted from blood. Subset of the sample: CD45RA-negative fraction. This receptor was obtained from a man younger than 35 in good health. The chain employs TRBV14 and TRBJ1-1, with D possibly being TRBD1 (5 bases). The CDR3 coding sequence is TGTGCCAGCAGCCAGGGGGGGACTGAAGCTTTCTTT. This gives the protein CASSQGGTEAFF. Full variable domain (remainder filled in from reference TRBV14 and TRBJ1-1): EAGVTQFPSHSVIEKGQTVTLRCDPISGHDNLYWYRRVMGKEIKFLLHFVKESKQDESGMPNNRFLAERTGGTYSTLKVQPAELEDSGVYFCASSQGGTEAFFGQGTRLTVV.